The 3 T cell receptor beta chains given below trace back to one sample, sequenced in a study of cytomegalovirus exposure and HLA in healthy donors. 13 Jbeta primers and 60 Vbeta primers were used for the PCR. Clones were read by immunoSEQ multiplex PCR, and TCRdb kept only the in-frame ones, dropping some. The sample has around 150,000 clones, 77% seen once. Sequencing was carried out using PBMCs. Receptors were obtained from a man younger than 45 in good health and CMV-seronegative.

The chain has TRBV15 and TRBJ2-7, with D unresolved. The length of the CDR3 is 13 residues. V dropped 1 base and J dropped 3 bases, with 7 bases sitting between them. Germline V gene data show CDR1 as LNHNV and CDR2 as YYDKDF (reference sequence). The CDR3 DNA sequence: TGTGCCACCAGCAGAGCTCCTCTCTACGAGCAGTACTTC. Protein sequence: CATSRAPLYEQYF.

This clone was found a few times. The rearrangement uses TRBV19 and TRBJ2-3, with D uncertain. The V gene's germline CDR1 is LNHDA and CDR2 SQIVND (reference sequence). Trimming left V 7 bases short and J 0 bases short, with 11 bases between. The CDR3 covers 14 residues. CDR3 loop: CASTRTPSTDTQYF. The DNA of the CDR3 is TGTGCCAGTACGAGAACCCCGAGCACAGATACGCAGTATTTT.

V is TRBV5-4 and J is TRBJ1-3; no definite D call. The CDR3 consists of 14 residues. Germline V gives CDR1 SGHNT, CDR2 YYREEE (reference sequence). Trimming took off 0 bases at V and 0 bases at J, with 4 bases between the two ends. The CDR3 nucleotides are TGTGCCAGCAGCTTGGGGAGCTCTGGAAACACCATATATTTT. Encoded protein: CASSLGSSGNTIYF.